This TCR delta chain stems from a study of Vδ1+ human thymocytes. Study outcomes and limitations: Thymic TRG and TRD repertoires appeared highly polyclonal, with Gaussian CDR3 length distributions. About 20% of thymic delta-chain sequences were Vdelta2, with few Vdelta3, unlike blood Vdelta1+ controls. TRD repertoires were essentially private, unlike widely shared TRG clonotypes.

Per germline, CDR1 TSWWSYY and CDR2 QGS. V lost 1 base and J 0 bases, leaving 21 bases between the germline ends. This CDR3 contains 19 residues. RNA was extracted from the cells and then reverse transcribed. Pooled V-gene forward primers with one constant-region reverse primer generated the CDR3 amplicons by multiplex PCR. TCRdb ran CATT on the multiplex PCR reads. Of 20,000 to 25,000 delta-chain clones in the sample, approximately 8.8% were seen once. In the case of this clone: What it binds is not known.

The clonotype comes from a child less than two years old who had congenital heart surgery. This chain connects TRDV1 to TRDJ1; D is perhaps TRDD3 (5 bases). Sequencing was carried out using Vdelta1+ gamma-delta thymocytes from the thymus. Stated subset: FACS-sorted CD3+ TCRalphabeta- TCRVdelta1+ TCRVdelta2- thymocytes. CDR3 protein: CALGEHPLGAPSYTDKLIF. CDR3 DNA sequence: TGTGCTCTTGGGGAACACCCTCTTGGGGCTCCCTCCTACACCGATAAACTCATCTTT.